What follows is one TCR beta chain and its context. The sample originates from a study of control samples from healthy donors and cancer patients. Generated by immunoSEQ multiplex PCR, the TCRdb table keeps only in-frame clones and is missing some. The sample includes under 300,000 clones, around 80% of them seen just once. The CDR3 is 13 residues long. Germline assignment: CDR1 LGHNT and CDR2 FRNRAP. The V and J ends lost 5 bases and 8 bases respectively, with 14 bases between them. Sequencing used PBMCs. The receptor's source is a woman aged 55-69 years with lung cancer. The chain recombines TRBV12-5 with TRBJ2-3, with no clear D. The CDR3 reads CASGQPLHVTQYF. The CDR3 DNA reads TGTGCTAGTGGTCAACCTTTGCATGTTACGCAGTATTTT.